This T cell receptor (beta chain) comes out of a study of cytomegalovirus exposure and HLA in healthy donors. Study-level information: The study's early data release held about 80 million unique TCRs from HLA-typed donors. General study findings and limits: Earlier findings revealed that most TCR beta V segments proved productive either about 87% or about 30% of the time.

Notes on this clone: Its antigen remains unidentified.

PCR primers comprised 60 Vbeta and 13 Jbeta primers. Some clones are missing from TCRdb's copy, which holds only in-frame ones; the method was immunoSEQ multiplex PCR. The sample yields around 170,000 clones, approximately 84% seen once. The material sequenced was PBMCs. This clonotype originated in a woman between 35 and 50 years old in good health and CMV-seropositive.

The CDR3 reads CASLQGAEGYTF. The CDR3 DNA follows: TGTGCCAGCCTACAGGGGGCGGAAGGCTACACCTTC. This sequence joins TRBV28 and TRBJ1-2, with 9 bases identical to TRBD1. Germline V gene sequence: CDR1 MDHEN, CDR2 SYDVKM. The CDR3 contains 12 residues. J lost 8 bases, V lost 8 bases, and 6 bases had no gene match.